Below, 14 T cell receptor beta chains from the same sample are listed, as sequenced in a study of blood T cell repertoires in COVID-19. Here immunoSEQ multiplex PCR was the method, and the copy in TCRdb shows in-frame clones only, minus some. The sample lists approximately 240,000 clones; approximately 87% were seen once. The sample taken for sequencing was PBMCs or T cells enriched from blood (not recorded which). Every receptor here comes from a woman between 45 and 65 years old in a cohort exposed to, infected with or recovered from COVID-19 (not recorded which).

The gene calls are TRBV7-9 and TRBJ2-5; TRBD1 matches at 9 bases. Losses at the gene ends were 4 bases for V and 4 bases for J; bases not matched to a gene: 4. Germline lookup yields CDR1 SEHNR and CDR2 FQNEAQ (reference sequence). The CDR3 runs 14 residues. The CDR3 nucleotides are TGTGCCAGCAGCTGGAACAGGGGGCTAGAGACCCAGTACTTC. Its protein product is CASSWNRGLETQYF. The whole variable domain, remainder taken from reference TRBV7-9 and TRBJ2-5, is DTGVSQNPRHKITKRGQNVTFRCDPISEHNRLYWYRQTLGQGPEFLTYFQNEAQLEKSRLLSDRFSAERPKGSFSTLEIQRTEQGDSAMYLCASSWNRGLETQYFGPGTRLLVL.

The chain has TRBV4-1 and TRBJ1-1, with D unclear. The CDR3 runs to 13 residues. V lost 0 bases, J lost 8 bases, and 10 bases lay in between. Germline CDR1 MGHRA, CDR2 YSYEKL. CDR3 protein: CASSQDNVGEAFF. The CDR3, as DNA: TGCGCCAGCAGCCAAGATAACGTCGGGGAAGCTTTCTTT.

This clone appeared once. CDR3 bases: TGTGCCAGCAGCCGAGATGCAACTAATGAAAAACTGTTTTTT. This gives the protein CASSRDATNEKLFF. The V and J genes are TRBV5-4 and TRBJ1-4; no clear D gene. Germline lookup yields CDR1 SGHNT and CDR2 YYREEE (reference sequence). CDR3 length equals 14 residues. Trimming pared 4 bases from V and 0 bases from J, leaving 7 bases between. Using reference TRBV5-4 and TRBJ1-4 for the parts outside the CDR3, the full variable domain is ETGVTQSPTHLIKTRGQQVTLRCSSQSGHNTVSWYQQALGQGPQFIFQYYREEENGRGNFPPRFSGLQFPNYSSELNVNALELDDSALYLCASSRDATNEKLFFGSGTQLSVL.

The J gene is TRBJ2-2, the V gene TRBV28; D is ambiguous. Trimming shortened V by 2 bases and J by 2 bases, and 6 bases separated the two germline ends. Germline V CDR1 and CDR2: MDHEN, SYDVKM. CDR3 length: 14 amino acids. The CDR3 protein is CASSLPINTGELFF. The CDR3 DNA reads TGTGCCAGCAGTTTACCCATCAACACCGGGGAGCTGTTTTTT.

In nucleotides, the CDR3 is TGTGCCAGCAGTGACGCGGCAGATACGCAGTATTTT. Its translation is CASSDAADTQYF. V is TRBV6-1 and J is TRBJ2-3; no definite D call. Trimming stripped 3 bases from V and 4 bases from J, with 5 bases between. Germline loops: CDR1 MNHNS, CDR2 SASEGT. CDR3 length: 12 amino acids.

The chain carries TRBV7-9 and TRBJ1-4; the match to TRBD1 covers 8 bases. Germline-derived CDR1 and CDR2 are SEHNR and FQNEAQ (reference sequence). The CDR3 consists of 15 residues. V lost 5 bases to trimming and J lost 3 bases; unmatched junction nucleotides: 5. CDR3 loop: CASSQNRGSNEKLFF. CDR3 bases: TGTGCCAGCAGCCAAAACAGGGGGTCTAATGAAAAACTGTTTTTT.

Here the CDR3 DNA reads TGTGCCAGCAGCATAGACAGTCGCTATAATTCACCCCTCCACTTT. Its protein is CASSIDSRYNSPLHF. The V and J genes are TRBV7-9 and TRBJ1-6, with D tentatively TRBD1 (5 bases). CDR1 and CDR2 (germline): SEHNR, FQNEAQ (reference sequence). This CDR3 has 15 residues. Trimming stripped 5 bases from V and 3 bases from J, with 11 bases between.

V usage is TRBV19 and J usage is TRBJ1-1; D remains ambiguous. Germline CDR1 reads LNHDA; CDR2 reads SQIVND (reference sequence). Trimming stripped 5 bases from V and 4 bases from J, with 11 bases between. This CDR3 comprises 13 residues. CDR3: CASSPKRGTEAFF. CDR3 nucleotide sequence: TGTGCCAGTAGTCCCAAGCGGGGCACTGAAGCTTTCTTT. The variable domain in full, completed from reference TRBV19 and TRBJ1-1, reads DGGITQSPKYLFRKEGQNVTLSCEQNLNHDAMYWYRQDPGQGLRLIYYSQIVNDFQKGDIAEGYSVSREKKESFPLTVTSAQKNPTAFYLCASSPKRGTEAFFGQGTRLTVV.

This chain links TRBV27 with TRBJ1-3; D unclear. Trimming took 5 bases from V and 0 from J, leaving 23 bases between them. Germline V lookup: CDR1 MNHEY, CDR2 SMNVEV (reference sequence). The CDR3 is 19 amino acids. The chain's CDR3 is CASSIRTPDSSRSGNTIYF. The CDR3 region has the DNA TGTGCCAGCAGTATCCGAACCCCGGACTCCTCTCGCTCTGGAAACACCATATATTTT.

V is TRBV4-2 and J is TRBJ1-4; weak D call: TRBD1 (6 bases). The V end was cut by 3 bases, the J end by 8 bases, with 16 bases between. The CDR3 has 15 amino acids. Germline CDR1 reads LGHNA; CDR2 reads YNFKEQ. CDR3 loop: CASSQGGAGREKLFF. DNA for the CDR3: TGTGCCAGCAGCCAGGGGGGGGCAGGGCGAGAAAAACTGTTTTTT.

The chain combines TRBV18 with TRBJ1-2; 9 bases are a match to TRBD1. This CDR3 spans 14 amino acids. Germline V CDR1 and CDR2: KGHSH, LQKENI. Trimming cost V 6 bases and J 2 bases; bases outside gene matches: 4. For the CDR3, the DNA is TGTGCCAGCTCTCCTGGACAGGGGAACTATGGCTACACCTTC. Its protein is CASSPGQGNYGYTF. Using reference TRBV18 and TRBJ1-2 for the parts outside the CDR3, the full variable domain is NAGVMQNPRHLVRRRGQEARLRCSPMKGHSHVYWYRQLPEEGLKFMVYLQKENIIDESGMPKERFSAEFPKEGPSILRIQQVVRGDSAAYFCASSPGQGNYGYTFGSGTRLTVV.

This chain joins TRBV3-1 (or the pseudogene TRBV3-2) and TRBJ1-2; a possible D gene is TRBD1 (6 bases). The germline V and J ends were trimmed by 1 base and 7 bases, with 16 bases remaining between them. The germline V gene has CDR1 LGHDT and CDR2 YNNKEL (reference sequence). CDR3 length: 15 residues. CDR3 coding DNA: TGTGCCAGCAGCCAAGCCGGACAGCCTGGACGTGGCTACACCTTC. This gives the protein CASSQAGQPGRGYTF.

This chain's CDR3 is CASSHIQGRGNQPQHF. The CDR3 DNA is TGTGCCAGCAGCCATATCCAGGGTCGGGGCAATCAGCCCCAGCATTTT. The chain employs TRBV4-2 and TRBJ1-5; possibly TRBD1 for D (5 bases). Germline assignment: CDR1 LGHNA and CDR2 YNFKEQ. Trimming removed 3 bases at V and 2 bases at J, with 14 bases between. The CDR3 runs 16 residues.

This sequence joins TRBV30 and TRBJ1-1; D unclear. The CDR3 spans 12 residues. V was trimmed by 1 base and J by 0 bases, leaving 3 bases between them. Germline assignment: CDR1 GTSNPN and CDR2 SVGIG (reference sequence). The CDR3 loop is CAWSAVNTEAFF. The DNA for the CDR3 is TGTGCCTGGAGTGCTGTGAACACTGAAGCTTTCTTT.